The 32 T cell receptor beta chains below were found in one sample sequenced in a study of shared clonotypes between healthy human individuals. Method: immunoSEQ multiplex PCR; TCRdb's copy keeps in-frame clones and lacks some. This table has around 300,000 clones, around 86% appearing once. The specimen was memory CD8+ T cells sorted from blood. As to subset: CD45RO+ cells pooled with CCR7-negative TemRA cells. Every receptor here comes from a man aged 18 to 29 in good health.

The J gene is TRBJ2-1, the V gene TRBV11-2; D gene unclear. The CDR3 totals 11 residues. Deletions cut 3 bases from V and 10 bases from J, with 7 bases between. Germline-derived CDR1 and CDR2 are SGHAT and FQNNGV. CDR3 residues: CASSFAGEQFF. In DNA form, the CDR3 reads TGTGCCAGCAGCTTTGCCGGAGAGCAGTTCTTC.

This chain's CDR3 is CSVAGHSLGDANYGYTF. CDR3 sequence (DNA): TGCAGCGTCGCGGGACACTCGCTGGGCGATGCTAACTATGGCTACACCTTC. The chain combines TRBV29-1 with TRBJ1-2; a possible D gene is TRBD1 (6 bases). Between the trimmed V and J ends, which lost 6 bases and 0 bases, there was a span of 23 bases. Germline CDR1 SQVTM, CDR2 ANQGSEA. This CDR3 spans 17 amino acids.

CDR3 loop: CASSFPTAGPSTDTQYF. The CDR3 DNA reads TGTGCCAGCAGCTTCCCCACAGCGGGGCCTAGCACAGATACGCAGTATTTT. V and J are TRBV7-9 and TRBJ2-3; 7 nucleotides line up with TRBD2. Per germline, CDR1 SEHNR and CDR2 FQNEAQ (reference sequence). The V and J ends lost 3 bases and 0 bases, in that order; junction bases with no gene match: 9. The CDR3 runs to 17 residues.

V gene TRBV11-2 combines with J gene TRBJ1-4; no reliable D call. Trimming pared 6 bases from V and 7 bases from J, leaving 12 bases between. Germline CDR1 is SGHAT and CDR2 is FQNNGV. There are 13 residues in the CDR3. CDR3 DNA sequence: TGTGCCAGCAGACCGAAGGGCGGTGAAAAACTGTTTTTT. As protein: CASRPKGGEKLFF.

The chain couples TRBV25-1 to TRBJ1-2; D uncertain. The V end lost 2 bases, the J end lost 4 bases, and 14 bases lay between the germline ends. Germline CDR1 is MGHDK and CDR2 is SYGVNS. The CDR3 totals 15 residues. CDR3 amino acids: CASSEVTETLYGYTF. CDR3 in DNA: TGTGCCAGCAGTGAAGTGACGGAGACTCTCTATGGCTACACCTTC.

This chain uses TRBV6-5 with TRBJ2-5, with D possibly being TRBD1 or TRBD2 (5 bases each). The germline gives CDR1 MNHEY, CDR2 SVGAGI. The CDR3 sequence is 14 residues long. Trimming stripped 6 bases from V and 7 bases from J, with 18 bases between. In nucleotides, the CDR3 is TGTGCCAGCAGCCTGGGACCACCCACCGGGACCCAGTACTTC. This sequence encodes CASSLGPPTGTQYF.

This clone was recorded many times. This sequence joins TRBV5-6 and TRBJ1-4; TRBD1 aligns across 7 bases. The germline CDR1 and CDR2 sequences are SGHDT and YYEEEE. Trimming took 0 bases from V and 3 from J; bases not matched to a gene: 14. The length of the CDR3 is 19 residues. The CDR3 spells CASSLVGQGGILANEKLFF. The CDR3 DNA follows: TGTGCCAGCAGCTTGGTTGGTCAGGGGGGAATTTTGGCTAATGAAAAACTGTTTTTT. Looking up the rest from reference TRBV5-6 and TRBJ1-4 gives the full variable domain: DAGVTQSPTHLIKTRGQQVTLRCSPKSGHDTVSWYQQALGQGPQFIFQYYEEEERQRGNFPDRFSGHQFPNYSSELNVNALLLGDSALYLCASSLVGQGGILANEKLFFGSGTQLSVL.

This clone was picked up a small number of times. CDR3 sequence: CASSILAGEGSYEQYF. CDR3 DNA: TGTGCCAGTAGTATACTAGCGGGAGAAGGGTCCTACGAGCAGTACTTC. The chain combines TRBV19 with TRBJ2-7; 10 positions agree with TRBD2. The length of the CDR3 is 16 residues. Germline V gene lookup returns CDR1 LNHDA and CDR2 SQIVND (reference sequence). Trimming at V came to 2 bases and at J to 1 base, leaving 5 bases not matched to a gene.

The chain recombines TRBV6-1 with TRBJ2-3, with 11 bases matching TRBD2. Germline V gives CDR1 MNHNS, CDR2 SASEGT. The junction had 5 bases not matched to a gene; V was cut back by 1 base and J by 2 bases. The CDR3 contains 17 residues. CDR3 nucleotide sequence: TGTGCCAGCAGTGAAGGGGTAGCGGGGGGGACCACAGATACGCAGTATTTT. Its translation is CASSEGVAGGTTDTQYF.

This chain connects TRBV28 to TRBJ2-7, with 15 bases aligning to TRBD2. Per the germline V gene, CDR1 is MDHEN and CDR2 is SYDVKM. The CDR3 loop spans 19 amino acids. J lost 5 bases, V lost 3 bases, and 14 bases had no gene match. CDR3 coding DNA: TGTGCCAGCAGTTTGGTTCTGGGACTAGCGGGGGGTTTAAACCACGAGCAGTACTTC. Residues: CASSLVLGLAGGLNHEQYF.

The CDR3 coding sequence is TGCAGCGTTGTACGTCGGGGACCCCCCTACGAGCAGTACTTC. It translates to CSVVRRGPPYEQYF. The V call is TRBV29-1, the J call TRBJ2-7; D tentatively reads TRBD1 or TRBD2 (5 bases each). This CDR3 contains 14 residues. Trimming stripped 4 bases from V and 2 bases from J, with 15 bases between. Germline CDR1 is SQVTM and CDR2 is ANQGSEA.

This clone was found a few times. Written as DNA, the CDR3 is TGTGCCAGCAGTTCCGGGACAGGGACCTACGAGCAGTACTTC. Its protein is CASSSGTGTYEQYF. The chain employs TRBV6-5 and TRBJ2-7; 9 bases line up with TRBD1. The CDR3 is 14 residues long. V lost 4 bases and J lost 2; bases outside the gene matches: 3. Germline CDR1 MNHEY, CDR2 SVGAGI.

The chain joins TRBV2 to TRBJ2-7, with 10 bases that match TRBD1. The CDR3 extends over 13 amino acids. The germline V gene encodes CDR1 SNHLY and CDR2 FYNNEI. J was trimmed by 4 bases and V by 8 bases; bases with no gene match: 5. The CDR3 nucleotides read TGTGCCAGCGAGCCGGACAGGGGGTACGAGCAGTACTTC. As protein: CASEPDRGYEQYF.

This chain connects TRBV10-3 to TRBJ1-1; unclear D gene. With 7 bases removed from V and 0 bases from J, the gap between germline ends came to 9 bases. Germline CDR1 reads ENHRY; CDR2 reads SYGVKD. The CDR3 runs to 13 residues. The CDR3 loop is CAIMRDMNTEAFF. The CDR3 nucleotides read TGTGCCATCATGAGGGATATGAACACTGAAGCTTTCTTT.

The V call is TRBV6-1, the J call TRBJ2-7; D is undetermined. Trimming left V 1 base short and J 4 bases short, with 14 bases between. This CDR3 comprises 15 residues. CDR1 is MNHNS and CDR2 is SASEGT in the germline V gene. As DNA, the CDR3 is TGTGCCAGCAGTGAAGTCGGGCACGCTCAATACGAGCAGTACTTC. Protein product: CASSEVGHAQYEQYF.

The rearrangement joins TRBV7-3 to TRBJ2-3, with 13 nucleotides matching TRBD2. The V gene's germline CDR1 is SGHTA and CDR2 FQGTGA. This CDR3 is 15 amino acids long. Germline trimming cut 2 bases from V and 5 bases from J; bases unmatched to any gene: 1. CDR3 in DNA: TGTGCCAGCAGCTTAGGGACTAGCGGGGTAGATACGCAGTATTTT. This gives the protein CASSLGTSGVDTQYF.

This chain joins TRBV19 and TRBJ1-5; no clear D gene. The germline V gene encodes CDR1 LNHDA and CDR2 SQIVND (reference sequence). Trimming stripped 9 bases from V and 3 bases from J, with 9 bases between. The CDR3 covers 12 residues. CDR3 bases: TGTGCCAGCGGACCGTACAATCAGCCCCAGCATTTT. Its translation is CASGPYNQPQHF.

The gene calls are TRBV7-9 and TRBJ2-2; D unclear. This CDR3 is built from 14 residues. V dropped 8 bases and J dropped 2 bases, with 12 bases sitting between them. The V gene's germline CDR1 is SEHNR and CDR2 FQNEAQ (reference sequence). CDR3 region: CASGVVLNTGELFF. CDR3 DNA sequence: TGTGCCAGCGGGGTCGTGCTAAACACCGGGGAGCTGTTTTTT.

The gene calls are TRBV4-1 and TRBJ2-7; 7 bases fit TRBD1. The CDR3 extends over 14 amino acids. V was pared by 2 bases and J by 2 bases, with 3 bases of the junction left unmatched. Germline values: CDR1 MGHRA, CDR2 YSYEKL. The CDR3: CASSQRQGPYEQYF. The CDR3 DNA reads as TGCGCCAGCAGCCAAAGACAGGGCCCCTACGAGCAGTACTTC.

DNA of the CDR3: TGTGCCATCGGGGGCCTGACAGGGGACTATAATTCACCCCTCCACTTT. Residues: CAIGGLTGDYNSPLHF. J is TRBJ1-6 and V is TRBV10-3, with TRBD1 matching over 8 bases. Germline V gene sequence: CDR1 ENHRY, CDR2 SYGVKD. V shed 8 bases and J 3 bases; nucleotides not matched to a gene: 9. The CDR3 runs 16 residues.

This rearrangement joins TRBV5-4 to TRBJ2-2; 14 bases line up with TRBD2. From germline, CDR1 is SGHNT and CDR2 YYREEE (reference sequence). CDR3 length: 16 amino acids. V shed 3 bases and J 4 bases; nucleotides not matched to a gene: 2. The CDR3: CASSYGLAGGTGELFF. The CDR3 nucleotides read TGTGCCAGCAGCTATGGACTAGCGGGAGGCACCGGGGAGCTGTTTTTT. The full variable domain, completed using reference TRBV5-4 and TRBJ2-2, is ETGVTQSPTHLIKTRGQQVTLRCSSQSGHNTVSWYQQALGQGPQFIFQYYREEENGRGNFPPRFSGLQFPNYSSELNVNALELDDSALYLCASSYGLAGGTGELFFGEGSRLTVL.

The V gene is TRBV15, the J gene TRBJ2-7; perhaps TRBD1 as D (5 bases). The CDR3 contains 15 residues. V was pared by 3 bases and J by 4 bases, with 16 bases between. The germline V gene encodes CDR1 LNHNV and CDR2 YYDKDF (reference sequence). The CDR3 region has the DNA TGTGCCACCAGCAGGCACAGGAGAAGGGGTTACGAGCAGTACTTC. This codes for CATSRHRRRGYEQYF.

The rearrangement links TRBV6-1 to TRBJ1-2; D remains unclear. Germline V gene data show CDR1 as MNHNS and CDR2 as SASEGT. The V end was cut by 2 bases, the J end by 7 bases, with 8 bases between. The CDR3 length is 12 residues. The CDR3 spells CASSESVSGYTF. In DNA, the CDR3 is TGTGCCAGCAGTGAATCCGTGAGTGGCTACACCTTC.

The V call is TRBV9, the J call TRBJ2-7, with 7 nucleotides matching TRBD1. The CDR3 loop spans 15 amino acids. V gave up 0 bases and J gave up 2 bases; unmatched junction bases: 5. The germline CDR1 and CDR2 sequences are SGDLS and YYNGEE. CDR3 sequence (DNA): TGTGCCAGCAGCGTAGGGGACAGTAGCACCTACGAGCAGTACTTC. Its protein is CASSVGDSSTYEQYF.

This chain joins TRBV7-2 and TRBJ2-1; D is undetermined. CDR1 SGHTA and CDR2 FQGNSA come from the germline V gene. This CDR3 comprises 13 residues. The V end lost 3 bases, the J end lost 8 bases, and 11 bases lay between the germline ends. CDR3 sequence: CASSFFSRDEQFF. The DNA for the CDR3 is TGTGCCAGCAGCTTCTTTTCTCGAGATGAGCAGTTCTTC.

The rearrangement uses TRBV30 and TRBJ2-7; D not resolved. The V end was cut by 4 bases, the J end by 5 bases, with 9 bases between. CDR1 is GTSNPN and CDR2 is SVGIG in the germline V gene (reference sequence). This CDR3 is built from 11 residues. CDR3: CAWTELNEQYF. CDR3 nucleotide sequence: TGTGCCTGGACCGAACTGAACGAGCAGTACTTC.

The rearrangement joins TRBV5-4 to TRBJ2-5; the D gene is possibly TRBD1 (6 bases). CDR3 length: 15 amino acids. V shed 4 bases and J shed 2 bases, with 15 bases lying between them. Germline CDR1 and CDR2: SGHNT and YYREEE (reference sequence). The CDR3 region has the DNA TGTGCCAGCAGCCCGGGACAAGTACTTCAAGAGACCCAGTACTTC. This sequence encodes CASSPGQVLQETQYF.

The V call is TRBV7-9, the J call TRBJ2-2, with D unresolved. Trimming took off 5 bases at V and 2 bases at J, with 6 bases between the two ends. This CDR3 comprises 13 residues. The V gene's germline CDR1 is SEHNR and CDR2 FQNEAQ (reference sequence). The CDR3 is CASSLTNTGELFF. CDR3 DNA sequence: TGTGCCAGCAGCCTAACAAACACCGGGGAGCTGTTTTTT.

The CDR3 DNA follows: TGTGCCAGCAGCTTGAGGGCTGTAGGCGGGAGACACGTCAATGAGCAGTTCTTC. Its translation is CASSLRAVGGRHVNEQFF. This chain connects TRBV7-9 to TRBJ2-1, with TRBD2 matching 7 bases. V trimming: 3 bases; J trimming: 6 bases; junction bases outside the gene matches: 17. Germline CDR1 and CDR2: SEHNR and FQNEAQ (reference sequence). CDR3 size: 18 residues.

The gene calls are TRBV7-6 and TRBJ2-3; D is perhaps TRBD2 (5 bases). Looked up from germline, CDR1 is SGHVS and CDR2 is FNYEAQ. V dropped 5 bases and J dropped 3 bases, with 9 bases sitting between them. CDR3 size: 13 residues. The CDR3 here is CASSRSGTDTQYF. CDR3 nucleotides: TGTGCCAGCAGCCGAAGCGGAACAGATACGCAGTATTTT.

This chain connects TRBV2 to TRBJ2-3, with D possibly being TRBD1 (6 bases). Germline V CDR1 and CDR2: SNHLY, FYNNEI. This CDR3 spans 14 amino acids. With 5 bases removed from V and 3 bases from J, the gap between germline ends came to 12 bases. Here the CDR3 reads CASSPQGRTDTQYF. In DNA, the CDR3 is TGTGCCAGCAGTCCCCAGGGGCGTACAGATACGCAGTATTTT.

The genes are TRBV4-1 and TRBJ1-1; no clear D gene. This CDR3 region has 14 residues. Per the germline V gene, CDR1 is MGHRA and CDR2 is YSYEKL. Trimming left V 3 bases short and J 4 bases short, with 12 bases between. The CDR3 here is CASSHPIAGTEAFF. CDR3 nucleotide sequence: TGCGCCAGCAGCCACCCCATCGCGGGCACTGAAGCTTTCTTT.